The rows below give T cell receptor beta chains drawn from one sample of a study of blood T cell repertoires in COVID-19. Assay: immunoSEQ multiplex PCR; the TCRdb copy retains only in-frame clones and omits some. The table lists some 220,000 clones, about 83% of them singletons, with more than 5.5% in the top ten. Sequenced material: peripheral blood. The receptors stem from a human donor in a cohort sampled during active COVID-19. Each CDR3 is given with its conserved first and last residue. D genes are given only for firm matches. Part of the rows lack a size; the others show once, few, many or a class for expanded clones.

d_gene	abundance	v_gene	j_gene	CDR3nt	CDR3aa
NA	NA	TRBV2	TRBJ1-1	TGTGCCAGCAGTGATCGGGTCGATAGAACTGAAGCTTTCTTT	CASSDRVDRTEAFF
TRBD1	NA	TRBV6-6	TRBJ2-5	TGTGCCAGCAGTTCCTTCGACAGGGGAGTAGAGACCCAGTACTTC	CASSSFDRGVETQYF
TRBD1	NA	TRBV29-1	TRBJ2-1	TGCAGCGTTACAGGGGCGGATGAGCAGTTCTTC	CSVTGADEQFF
NA	NA	TRBV5-1	TRBJ1-2	TGCGCCAGCAGCGAACAGGGAGCTAACTATGGCTACACCTTC	CASSEQGANYGYTF
NA	NA	TRBV14	TRBJ2-7	TGTGCCAGCAGCCGCGAGGGTGTCGGCTTTGAGCAGTACTTC	CASSREGVGFEQYF
NA	NA	TRBV19	TRBJ2-5	TGTGCCAGTAGTGGGGTGGGGGACTTGAAGACCCAGTACTTC	CASSGVGDLKTQYF
NA	NA	TRBV19	TRBJ1-2	TGTGCCAGTAGTCCCCCGGTCAGGTCCTGGGGCTACACCTTC	CASSPPVRSWGYTF
NA	once	TRBV19	TRBJ1-6	TGTGCCAGTAGTATCGGGGTCACCTATAATTCACCCCTCCACTTT	CASSIGVTYNSPLHF
NA	NA	TRBV28	TRBJ2-7	TGTGCCAGCAGTTTTATCAACAGGCGTCCCTACGAGCAGTACTTC	CASSFINRRPYEQYF
NA	NA	TRBV19	TRBJ1-5	TGTGCCAGTAGTATGTTGGAGGGGAGATCTCTGGAGCCCCAGCATTTT	CASSMLEGRSLEPQHF
NA	NA	TRBV19	TRBJ1-2	TGTGCCAGTAGTATCCGAAAGGAGGGGCCAGGAGGCTACACCTTC	CASSIRKEGPGGYTF
NA	NA	TRBV10-1	TRBJ1-1	TGCGCCAGCGGCCCACAGGGCTTCCTTGAAGCTTTCTTT	CASGPQGFLEAFF
NA	NA	TRBV5-1	TRBJ1-6	TGCGCCAGCAGCTTGGCCGGGAGCTCCTATAATTCACCCCTCCACTTT	CASSLAGSSYNSPLHF
TRBD1	NA	TRBV19	TRBJ2-3	TGTGCCAGCCGACTAAAAGAGGATGGCCACAACTTTCGGACAGGGCTTTCAGATACGCAGTATTTT	CASRLKEDGHNFRTGLSDTQYF
NA	once	TRBV15	TRBJ2-5	TGTGCCACCAGCAGAGATGGCGGGATCGAGACCCAGTACTTC	CATSRDGGIETQYF
NA	NA	TRBV5-1	TRBJ2-1	TGCGCCAGCAGCCAACTGTACGGGAGCTCCTACAATGAGCAGTTCTTC	CASSQLYGSSYNEQFF
NA	NA	TRBV28	TRBJ2-1	TGTGCCAGCAAGGGGGATAATGAGCAGTTCTTC	CASKGDNEQFF
TRBD2	NA	TRBV7-2	TRBJ2-3	TGTGCCAGCAGCACTAGTGGACTAGCGGGAGCATATGATACGCAGTATTTT	CASSTSGLAGAYDTQYF
TRBD1	NA	TRBV7-9	TRBJ1-4	TGTGCCAGCAGCTTAGCCGGGACAGCCAACGGGAAACTGTTTTTT	CASSLAGTANGKLFF
TRBD1	NA	TRBV18	TRBJ1-1	TGTGCCAGCTCAACACGAGGGGGCACCGGGGACACTGAAGCTTTCTTT	CASSTRGGTGDTEAFF
TRBD2	NA	TRBV15	TRBJ2-7	TGTGCCACCAGCCTAGGGGGTCTAGCGGGAGCCTACGAGCAGTACTTC	CATSLGGLAGAYEQYF
NA	once	TRBV7-2	TRBJ2-1	TGTGCCAGCAGCACATTACCCAGGCAGTTCTTC	CASSTLPRQFF
NA	NA	TRBV6-5	TRBJ2-7	TGTGCCAGCAGTAGTGACTACACCTACGAGCAGTACTTC	CASSSDYTYEQYF
TRBD2	NA	TRBV5-1	TRBJ2-1	TGCGCCAGCAGCTTGGGTGGACTAGCCAATGAGCAGTTCTTC	CASSLGGLANEQFF
TRBD1	NA	TRBV4-2	TRBJ2-1	TGTGCCAGCAGCCAAGTGACAGGGGGCGGATCTCTCGATGAGCAGTTCTTC	CASSQVTGGGSLDEQFF
TRBD1	NA	TRBV5-6	TRBJ1-4	TGTGCCAGCAGGTCAACAGGGGAAATTAATGAAAAACTGTTTTTT	CASRSTGEINEKLFF
NA	NA	TRBV5-6	TRBJ2-7	TGTGCCAGCAGCTTGTTGAACCCGGGGAGCTCCGAGCAGTACTTC	CASSLLNPGSSEQYF
NA	NA	TRBV20-1	TRBJ2-7	TGCAGTGCTAGAGCAGGATACGAGCAGTACTTC	CSARAGYEQYF
TRBD2	NA	TRBV5-4	TRBJ2-7	TGTGCCAGCAGCCGCGGGGGAAGCTCCTACGAGCAGTACTTC	CASSRGGSSYEQYF
TRBD1	few	TRBV6-4	TRBJ1-2	TGTGCCAGCAGTCTAGAGACAGGGGGCTATGGCTACACCTTC	CASSLETGGYGYTF
TRBD1	few	TRBV12-3/TRBV12-4	TRBJ1-1	TGTGCCAGCACCGGGACAGGGGAGGGTGAAGCTTTCTTT	CASTGTGEGEAFF
TRBD2	NA	TRBV9	TRBJ2-1	TGTGCCAGCAGCGTAGTGGGCGGGAGCCGTTCATGGCAGTTCTTC	CASSVVGGSRSWQFF
TRBD1	NA	TRBV19	TRBJ2-3	TGTGCCAGTAGGGACAGGGATTACACAGATACGCAGTATTTT	CASRDRDYTDTQYF
NA	NA	TRBV6-5	TRBJ1-1	TGTGCCAGCAGGCCAGGGTTGGGGAACACTGAAGCTTTCTTT	CASRPGLGNTEAFF
TRBD1	NA	TRBV19	TRBJ1-4	TGTGCCAGTAGTGGCCAGGGGGCGTTGGGGTCGGAAAAACTGTTTTTT	CASSGQGALGSEKLFF
NA	NA	TRBV6-5	TRBJ1-1	TGTGCCAGCAGTTCTCCGGGAAACACTGAAGCTTTCTTT	CASSSPGNTEAFF
NA	NA	TRBV7-3	TRBJ2-7	TGTGCCAGCAGCACCCGGGACTCAGCCTACGAGCAGTACTTC	CASSTRDSAYEQYF